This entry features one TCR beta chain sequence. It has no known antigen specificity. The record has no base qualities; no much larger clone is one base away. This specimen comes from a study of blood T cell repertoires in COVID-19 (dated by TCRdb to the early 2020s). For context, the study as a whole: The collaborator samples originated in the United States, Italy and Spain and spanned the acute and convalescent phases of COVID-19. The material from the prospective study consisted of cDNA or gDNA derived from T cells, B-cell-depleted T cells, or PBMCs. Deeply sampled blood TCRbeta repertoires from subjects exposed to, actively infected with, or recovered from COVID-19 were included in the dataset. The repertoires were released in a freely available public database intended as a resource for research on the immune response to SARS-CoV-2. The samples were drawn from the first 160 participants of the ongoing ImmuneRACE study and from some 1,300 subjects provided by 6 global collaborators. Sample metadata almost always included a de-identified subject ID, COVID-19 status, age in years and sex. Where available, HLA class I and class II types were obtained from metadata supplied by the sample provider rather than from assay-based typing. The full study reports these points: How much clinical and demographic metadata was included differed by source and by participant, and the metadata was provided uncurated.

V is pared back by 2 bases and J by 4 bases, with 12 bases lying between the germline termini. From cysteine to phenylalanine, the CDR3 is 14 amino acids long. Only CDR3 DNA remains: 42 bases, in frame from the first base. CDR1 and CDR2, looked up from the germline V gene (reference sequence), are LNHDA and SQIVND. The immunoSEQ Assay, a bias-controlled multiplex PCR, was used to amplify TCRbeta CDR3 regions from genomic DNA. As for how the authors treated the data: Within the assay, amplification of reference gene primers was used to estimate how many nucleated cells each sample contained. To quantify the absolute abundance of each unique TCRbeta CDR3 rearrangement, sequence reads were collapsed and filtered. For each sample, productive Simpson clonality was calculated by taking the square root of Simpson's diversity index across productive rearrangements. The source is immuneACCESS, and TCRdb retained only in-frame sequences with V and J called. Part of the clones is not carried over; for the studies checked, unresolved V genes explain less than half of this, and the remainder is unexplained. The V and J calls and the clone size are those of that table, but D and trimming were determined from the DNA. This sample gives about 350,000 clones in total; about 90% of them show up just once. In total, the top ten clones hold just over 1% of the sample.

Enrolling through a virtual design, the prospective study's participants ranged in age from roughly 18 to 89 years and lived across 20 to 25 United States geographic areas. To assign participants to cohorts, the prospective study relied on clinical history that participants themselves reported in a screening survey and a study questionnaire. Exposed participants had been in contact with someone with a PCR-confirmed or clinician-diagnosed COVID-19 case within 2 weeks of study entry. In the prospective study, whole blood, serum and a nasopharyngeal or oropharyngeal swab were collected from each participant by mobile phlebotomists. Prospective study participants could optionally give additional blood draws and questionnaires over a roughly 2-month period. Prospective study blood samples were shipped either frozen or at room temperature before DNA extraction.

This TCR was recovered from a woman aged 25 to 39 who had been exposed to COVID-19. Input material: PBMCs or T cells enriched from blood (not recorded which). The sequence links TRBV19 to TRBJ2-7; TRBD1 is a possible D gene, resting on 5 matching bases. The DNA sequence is TGTGCCAGTAGTATATCTCCGACAGTTTACGAGCAGTACTTC. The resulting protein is CASSISPTVYEQYF.